The clone carrying this T cell receptor beta chain has at least ten counts. Its antigen is still unknown. These data are taken from a study of breast tumors, draining lymph nodes, adjacent tissues. Study-level results: Tumor T cell lymph node origin was a supported hypothesis, not proven. Data fit most tumor T cells coming from lymph node, expanding in tumor. Tumor TCR diversity was below lymph nodes but above nontumor tissue. Luminal-like breast cancer showed significantly greater tumor-nontumor repertoire similarity than basal-like breast cancer did.

CDR1 is SGHTA, CDR2 FQGNSA, per germline. CDR3 length: 15 amino acids. V lost 2 bases and J lost 6; bases outside the gene matches: 8. The lymph nodes were axillary draining lymph nodes from breast cancer patients. TCRdb reprocessed the multiplex PCR reads with MiXCR, giving one entry per CDR3 protein. The sample holds fewer than 200,000 distinct CDR3 sequences, about 30% seen once. Sequenced: axillary lymph node tissue. The clonotype originates from a female donor with breast cancer. Some clones in this sample may be carry-over from other donors' samples. The chain combines TRBV7-2 with TRBJ2-3; 7 bases align to TRBD2. This CDR3 reads CASSLQRGITDTQYF. CDR3 bases: TGTGCCAGCAGCTTACAGCGGGGAATTACGGATACGCAGTATTTT.